The 19 T cell receptor beta chains reported below all come from one sample, sequenced in a study of blood T cell repertoires in COVID-19. Only in-frame clones appear in the TCRdb table, and some are missing; sequencing was by immunoSEQ multiplex PCR. The sample gives about 130,000 clones, more than 75% of which show up once; 5% to 6% is in the top ten. Sequencing input: peripheral blood. These receptors were collected from a human donor in a cohort sampled during active COVID-19.

The rearrangement uses TRBV19 and TRBJ1-1, with D perhaps TRBD1 (6 bases). CDR3 size: 14 residues. Germline loops: CDR1 LNHDA, CDR2 SQIVND (reference sequence). V lost 4 bases, J lost 1 base, and 10 bases lay in between. The DNA of the CDR3 is TGTGCCAGTAGTACCGGGGGGCCGAACACTGAAGCTTTCTTT. Translated, it gives CASSTGGPNTEAFF. The variable domain in full, with the rest retrieved from reference TRBV19 and TRBJ1-1, is DGGITQSPKYLFRKEGQNVTLSCEQNLNHDAMYWYRQDPGQGLRLIYYSQIVNDFQKGDIAEGYSVSREKKESFPLTVTSAQKNPTAFYLCASSTGGPNTEAFFGQGTRLTVV.

In nucleotides, the CDR3 is TGTGCCAGCAGCCATAACGAGTGGGATACGCAGTATTTT. Protein sequence: CASSHNEWDTQYF. V usage is TRBV9 and J usage is TRBJ2-3; no reliable D call. Between the trimmed V and J ends, which lost 4 bases and 6 bases, there was a span of 12 bases. Germline V gives CDR1 SGDLS, CDR2 YYNGEE. The CDR3 is 13 amino acids.

The chain recombines TRBV9 with TRBJ2-1, with a tentative D call TRBD2 (6 bases). Trimming cost V 4 bases and J 6 bases, with 20 bases left between them. The V gene's germline CDR1 is SGDLS and CDR2 YYNGEE. The CDR3 is made up of 16 amino acids. The CDR3 nucleotides are TGTGCCAGCAGCCTCGCCCCGGGAGCAGGGCGCAATGAGCAGTTCTTC. Translating gives CASSLAPGAGRNEQFF. Based on the CDR3 plus reference TRBV9 and TRBJ2-1, the full variable domain is DSGVTQTPKHLITATGQRVTLRCSPRSGDLSVYWYQQSLDQGLQFLIQYYNGEERAKGNILERFSAQQFPDLHSELNLSSLELGDSALYFCASSLAPGAGRNEQFFGPGTRLTVL.

J is TRBJ1-1 and V is TRBV4-1; a weak D match, TRBD1 (6 bases). This CDR3 region has 14 residues. The V gene lost 4 bases and the J gene lost 1 base, with 10 bases spanning the gap. The germline V gene has CDR1 MGHRA and CDR2 YSYEKL. The CDR3 region has the DNA TGCGCCAGCAGCCGCCTGACAGGGAACACTGAAGCTTTCTTT. This gives the protein CASSRLTGNTEAFF.

The chain has TRBV11-2 and TRBJ2-7, with 11 bases matching TRBD1. CDR3 size: 16 residues. Germline CDR1 SGHAT, CDR2 FQNNGV. V gave up 4 bases and J gave up 2 bases; unmatched junction bases: 7. CDR3 loop: CASSSAGTGGTYEQYF. The CDR3 DNA reads TGTGCCAGCAGCTCCGCAGGGACAGGGGGGACCTACGAGCAGTACTTC. Together with reference TRBV11-2 and TRBJ2-7, the CDR3 gives the full variable domain: EAGVAQSPRYKIIEKRQSVAFWCNPISGHATLYWYQQILGQGPKLLIQFQNNGVVDDSQLPKDRFSAERLKGVDSTLKIQPAKLEDSAVYLCASSSAGTGGTYEQYFGPGTRLTVT.

The gene calls are TRBV7-9 and TRBJ1-4, with D possibly matching TRBD1 (5 bases). Germline assignment: CDR1 SEHNR and CDR2 FQNEAQ (reference sequence). The CDR3 loop spans 12 amino acids. Deletions cut 7 bases from V and 6 bases from J, with 9 bases between. The CDR3 DNA follows: TGTGCCAGCAAGGAGACAGATGAAAAACTGTTTTTT. Translation gives CASKETDEKLFF.

The chain couples TRBV10-2 to TRBJ2-3; the match to TRBD2 covers 8 bases. The CDR3 is 12 residues long. CDR1 is WSHSY, CDR2 SAAADI, per germline. The J segment lost 10 bases and the V segment lost 8 bases, leaving 8 bases of the junction unmatched. The CDR3 is CASSGRRGAQYF. The CDR3 nucleotides are TGCGCCAGCTCCGGACGGCGGGGGGCGCAGTATTTT.

Comments on this clone: Compared with germline, one end of the junction differs, possibly owing to a read error. The gene calls are TRBV2 and TRBJ2-7; TRBD2 matches at 10 bases. The CDR3 length is 14 residues. CDR1 is SNHLY, CDR2 FYNNEI, per germline. CDR3 loop: CASGLAISSYEQYF. The CDR3 coding sequence is TGCGCCTCGGGACTAGCGATTAGCTCCTACGAGCAGTACTTC.

V usage is TRBV19 and J usage is TRBJ2-7; 11 bases line up with TRBD2. V shed 6 bases and J 6 bases; nucleotides not matched to a gene: 7. The germline CDR1 and CDR2 sequences are LNHDA and SQIVND (reference sequence). The CDR3 is 14 amino acids. In DNA form, the CDR3 reads TGTGCCAGTAGCCCACTAGCGGGAGTTGGCGAGCAGTACTTC. Amino acids: CASSPLAGVGEQYF.

CDR3 residues: CATSGGQGADTQYF. The CDR3 DNA sequence: TGTGCCACCAGCGGGGGACAGGGGGCAGATACGCAGTATTTT. This chain links TRBV15 with TRBJ2-3; 11 bases map to TRBD1. V was clipped by 5 bases and J by 4 bases; unmatched bases: 2. The CDR3 extends over 14 amino acids. In germline, CDR1 is LNHNV, CDR2 YYDKDF (reference sequence).

This sequence joins TRBV2 and TRBJ2-1; the match to TRBD2 covers 13 bases. This CDR3 spans 18 amino acids. Germline CDR1 is SNHLY and CDR2 is FYNNEI. J was trimmed by 2 bases and V by 6 bases; bases with no gene match: 10. The CDR3 DNA sequence: TGTGCCAGCAGCGGTCGAGGGGGGACTAGCGGGGCCTACAATGAGCAGTTCTTC. It is translated as CASSGRGGTSGAYNEQFF. Full variable domain (missing parts from reference TRBV2 and TRBJ2-1): EPEVTQTPSHQVTQMGQEVILRCVPISNHLYFYWYRQILGQKVEFLVSFYNNEISEKSEIFDDQFSVERPDGSNFTLKIRSTKLEDSAMYFCASSGRGGTSGAYNEQFFGPGTRLTVL.

The chain combines TRBV12-3 or TRBV12-4 with TRBJ2-5; 7 nucleotides align to TRBD1. The CDR3 spans 13 residues. V was clipped by 5 bases and J by 3 bases; unmatched bases: 3. The CDR3 loop reads CASSLGQEETQYF. CDR3 sequence (DNA): TGTGCCAGCAGTCTTGGACAGGAAGAGACCCAGTACTTC.

The V and J genes are TRBV4-1 and TRBJ1-5, with a weak D call TRBD1 (6 bases). The germline V gene encodes CDR1 MGHRA and CDR2 YSYEKL. V shed 1 base and J shed 0 bases, with 10 bases lying between them. The length of the CDR3 is 16 residues. Here the CDR3 DNA reads TGCGCCAGCAGCCAAGCGGGGGGCCATAGCAATCAGCCCCAGCATTTT. It specifies CASSQAGGHSNQPQHF.

Only a few counts were recorded for this clone. The rearrangement links TRBV6-2 or TRBV6-3 to TRBJ2-1; TRBD2 matches 7 bases. The CDR3 runs 15 residues. V lost 0 bases and J lost 6; bases outside the gene matches: 5. From germline, CDR1 is MNHEY and CDR2 SVGEGT. The CDR3 sequence is CASSYSWLAVNEQFF. For the CDR3, the DNA is TGTGCCAGCAGTTACTCTTGGCTAGCGGTCAATGAGCAGTTCTTC.

The chain links TRBV28 to TRBJ2-3, with 8 bases matching TRBD2. J lost 4 bases, V lost 6 bases, and 3 bases had no gene match. CDR3 size: 13 residues. CDR1 and CDR2 (germline): MDHEN, SYDVKM. The CDR3 DNA reads as TGTGCCAGCAGCCGGACTAGCCCAGATACGCAGTATTTT. This gives the protein CASSRTSPDTQYF.

The rearrangement links TRBV7-2 to TRBJ1-6, with D hard to call. Deletions cut 5 bases from V and 7 bases from J, with 9 bases between. The CDR3 covers 13 residues. The germline gives CDR1 SGHTA, CDR2 FQGNSA. CDR3 sequence (DNA): TGTGCCAGCAGCCCACAGCCAAATTCACCCCTCCACTTT. It encodes CASSPQPNSPLHF. Combining the CDR3 with reference TRBV7-2 and TRBJ1-6 gives the whole variable domain GAGVSQSPSNKVTEKGKDVELRCDPISGHTALYWYRQSLGQGLEFLIYFQGNSAPDKSGLPSDRFSAERTGGSVSTLTIQRTQQEDSAVYLCASSPQPNSPLHFGNGTRLTVT.

The chain couples TRBV27 to TRBJ2-2, with 7 bases identical to TRBD1. This CDR3 is built from 17 residues. Losses at the gene ends were 6 bases for V and 5 bases for J; bases not matched to a gene: 15. CDR1 and CDR2 (germline): MNHEY, SMNVEV (reference sequence). CDR3 coding DNA: TGTGCCAGCAGCTTAACACAGGGGCTCTTGTATACCGGGGAGCTGTTTTTT. Translation: CASSLTQGLLYTGELFF.

This clone was seen a handful of times. This chain joins TRBV2 and TRBJ2-3; a possible D gene is TRBD2 (6 bases). There are 15 residues in the CDR3. Trimming cost V 3 bases and J 2 bases, with 12 bases left between them. Looked up from germline, CDR1 is SNHLY and CDR2 is FYNNEI. CDR3 bases: TGTGCCAGCAGTGATAGAGGCGGGAACACAGATACGCAGTATTTT. As protein: CASSDRGGNTDTQYF.

The V call is TRBV18, the J call TRBJ1-5; 11 positions agree with TRBD1. The CDR3 runs to 15 residues. Germline CDR1 is KGHSH and CDR2 is LQKENI. After removal of 2 bases from V and 8 bases from J, the junction contained 5 bases not matched to a gene. DNA of the CDR3: TGTGCCAGCTCACCAGGACAGGGGGCCGGTGAGCCCCAGCATTTT. Translating gives CASSPGQGAGEPQHF. Together with reference TRBV18 and TRBJ1-5, the CDR3 gives the full variable domain: NAGVMQNPRHLVRRRGQEARLRCSPMKGHSHVYWYRQLPEEGLKFMVYLQKENIIDESGMPKERFSAEFPKEGPSILRIQQVVRGDSAAYFCASSPGQGAGEPQHFGDGTRLSIL.